This TCR beta chain was identified during a study of spatial heterogeneity in lung cancer. Study overall: Alpha-chain sequences were consistently detected in smaller numbers than beta-chain sequences.

Stated time point: sample taken at primary tumor resection. The cohort: around 77 early-stage, untreated non-small cell lung cancer patients. Whole RNA obtained from tumor, nontumor lung or frozen PBMC underwent sequencing without sorting. This clonotype was counted many times. Every molecule of TCR cDNA had its own unique molecular identifier. One entry per CDR3 protein, called by TCRdb with MiXCR from the 5' RACE reads. The sample lists roughly 48,000 distinct CDR3 sequences, less than 6% occurring once. V was trimmed by 4 bases and J by 0 bases, leaving 22 bases between them. The CDR3 spans 19 residues. Looked up from germline, CDR1 is SGDLS and CDR2 is YYNGEE.

The TCR originated in a male donor with early-stage non-small cell lung cancer. The sequences come from PBMCs, collected at surgery. V is TRBV9 and J is TRBJ2-2, with TRBD2 as a possible D gene (9 bases). CDR3 DNA sequence: TGTGCCAGCAGCCTGGGGGCTAGCGGGACAGGAGCGAACACCGGGGAGCTGTTTTTT. Translated, it gives CASSLGASGTGANTGELFF.